The 4 T cell receptor beta chains given below trace back to one sample, sequenced in a study of T cell repertoires and HLA-DP antigens. Clones were sequenced by immunoSEQ multiplex PCR, and TCRdb holds only the in-frame ones, with some missing. The sample has around 90,000 clones, around nine tenths seen once; the top ten hold approximately 1.5%. What these receptors recognize is not known. Sequencing input: CD4+ T cells from PBMCs. The source is a man aged 50 or older in good health and CMV-seronegative.

Here the CDR3 DNA reads TGTGCCAGCAGCTTAGCCGGGGCCAACGTCCTGACTTTC. This gives the protein CASSLAGANVLTF. The chain links TRBV11-2 to TRBJ2-6; D unresolved. The CDR3 extends over 13 amino acids. V lost 1 base and J 4 bases, leaving 2 bases between the germline ends. The V gene's germline CDR1 is SGHAT and CDR2 FQNNGV.

The chain is built from TRBV6-5 and TRBJ2-1, with D possibly matching TRBD2 (6 bases). The CDR3 spans 14 residues. The V gene's germline CDR1 is MNHEY and CDR2 SVGAGI. V was clipped by 2 bases and J by 7 bases, with 12 bases between them. The CDR3 reads CASSYRTGDNEQFF. The CDR3 bases are TGTGCCAGCAGTTACAGAACGGGAGATAATGAGCAGTTCTTC.

This sequence joins TRBV7-3 and TRBJ2-7; TRBD2 matches 7 bases. The germline gives CDR1 SGHTA, CDR2 FQGTGA. The CDR3 length is 14 residues. V gave up 1 base and J gave up 4 bases; unmatched junction bases: 4. The CDR3 DNA sequence: TGTGCCAGCAGCTTAAGCGGGGGTACGTACGAGCAGTACTTC. Translating it yields CASSLSGGTYEQYF.

This clone was seen more than once but under ten times. The chain is built from TRBV15 and TRBJ2-2; 7 nucleotides align to TRBD1. The junction had 1 base not matched to a gene; V was cut back by 0 bases and J by 0 bases. CDR1 and CDR2 (germline): LNHNV, YYDKDF (reference sequence). This CDR3 contains 16 residues. The DNA of the CDR3 is TGTGCCACCAGCAGAGAAGGACAGGCGAACACCGGGGAGCTGTTTTTT. This sequence encodes CATSREGQANTGELFF.